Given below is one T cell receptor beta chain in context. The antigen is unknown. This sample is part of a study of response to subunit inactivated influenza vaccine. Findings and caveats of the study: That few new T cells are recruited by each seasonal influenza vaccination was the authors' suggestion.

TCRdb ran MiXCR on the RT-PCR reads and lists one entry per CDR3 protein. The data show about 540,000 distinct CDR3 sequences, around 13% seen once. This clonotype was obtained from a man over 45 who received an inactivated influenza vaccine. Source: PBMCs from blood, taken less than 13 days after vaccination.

The CDR3 loop reads CSAKQGSHSNQPQHF. The CDR3 DNA reads as TGCAGTGCTAAACAGGGGAGCCATAGCAATCAGCCCCAGCATTTT. V usage is TRBV20-1 and J usage is TRBJ1-5; TRBD1 aligns across 7 bases. The germline gives CDR1 DFQATT, CDR2 SNEGSKA (reference sequence). The CDR3 length is 15 residues. The V gene end was trimmed by 4 bases and the J gene end by 0 bases; junction bases not matched to a gene: 6.